A selection of T cell receptor beta chains follows, all from one sample in a study of blood T cell repertoires in COVID-19. Profiling relied on immunoSEQ multiplex PCR, and the TCRdb table lists in-frame clones only, not all of them. The data contain 200,000 to 250,000 clones, 86% of them singletons. Sample: peripheral blood. These receptors came from a man aged 55 to 70 with acute or convalescent COVID-19. Each CDR3 is given with its conserved first and last residue. A D gene is named only where the DNA matches it firmly. Clone size is not always given. Where it is, it says once, few, many or a class for expanded clones.

>TRBV7-3|.|TRBJ2-1|TRBD2
CASSPSRLAGEGVYLHEQFF
TGTGCCAGCAGCCCCAGCCGACTAGCGGGAGAGGGAGTCTATCTCCATGAGCAGTTCTTC
>TRBV28|.|TRBJ2-1|.
CASSSTQAPNLNEQFF
TGTGCCAGCAGTTCCACCCAGGCTCCGAATCTGAATGAGCAGTTCTTC
>TRBV28|.|TRBJ2-1|.
CASSPGDWYNEQFF
TGTGCCAGCAGTCCCGGGGATTGGTACAATGAGCAGTTCTTC
>TRBV19|.|TRBJ2-3|.
CASSTDSLVDTQYF
TGTGCCAGTAGTACGGACAGCTTGGTAGATACGCAGTATTTT
>TRBV7-3|.|TRBJ1-1|.
CASSLLSRDTEAFF
TGTGCCAGCAGCTTATTATCTAGAGACACTGAAGCTTTCTTT
>TRBV6-5|few|TRBJ2-1|TRBD1
CASSNDRDAYNEQFF
TGTGCCAGCAGTAACGACAGGGATGCCTACAATGAGCAGTTCTTC
>TRBV11-3|.|TRBJ2-2|TRBD2
CASSLVAGGSGELFF
TGTGCCAGCAGCTTAGTGGCGGGAGGTTCCGGGGAGCTGTTTTTT
>TRBV9|.|TRBJ2-1|.
CASSVDSARDEQFF
TGTGCCAGCAGCGTAGATTCAGCGAGGGATGAGCAGTTCTTC
>TRBV5-1|.|TRBJ1-2|TRBD1
CASGVKDRDVGYTF
TGCGCCAGCGGAGTAAAGGACAGGGACGTTGGCTACACCTTC
>TRBV27|.|TRBJ2-1|TRBD2
CASSSPGTSGRSSNEQFF
TGTGCCAGCAGTTCCCCTGGGACTAGCGGGAGGTCGAGCAATGAGCAGTTCTTC
>TRBV7-8|many|TRBJ2-2|TRBD1
CASSRAALTVGGPGELFF
TGTGCCAGCAGCCGAGCAGCACTCACTGTAGGGGGCCCCGGGGAGCTGTTTTTT
>TRBV2|few|TRBJ1-1|.
CASSETHNTEAFF
TGTGCCAGCAGTGAGACACACAACACTGAAGCTTTCTTT
>TRBV6-5|.|TRBJ1-5|.
CASSPQGRGPQHF
TGTGCCAGCAGTCCCCAGGGGAGAGGGCCCCAGCATTTT
>TRBV7-9|few|TRBJ2-5|.
CASSFGETQYF
TGTGCCAGCAGCTTCGGAGAGACCCAGTACTTC
>TRBV5-1|.|TRBJ2-3|.
CASSLGGGGDTQYF
TGCGCCAGCAGCTTGGGTGGGGGAGGAGATACGCAGTATTTT
>TRBV5-1|.|TRBJ2-2|.
CASSLASPGELFF
TGCGCCAGCAGCTTGGCCAGTCCCGGGGAGCTGTTTTTT
>TRBV19|.|TRBJ1-1|.
CASSIGISYTEAFF
TGTGCCAGTAGTATCGGGATCAGTTACACTGAAGCTTTCTTT
>TRBV7-6|.|TRBJ2-3|TRBD2
CASSLGAGGRADTQYF
TGTGCCAGCAGCTTAGGCGCGGGAGGGCGCGCAGATACGCAGTATTTT
>TRBV10-3|.|TRBJ1-6|TRBD1
CAISATGDSPLHF
TGTGCCATCAGTGCTACAGGGGACTCACCCCTCCACTTT
>TRBV27|.|TRBJ1-3|.
CASSLGAPNVGNTIYF
TGTGCCAGCAGTTTGGGGGCGCCCAACGTTGGAAACACCATATATTTT
>TRBV6-5|.|TRBJ2-7|.
CASSQGNRYEQYF
TGTGCCAGCAGTCAGGGGAATAGGTACGAGCAGTACTTC
>TRBV19|.|TRBJ1-5|.
CASSISGVRGNQPQHF
TGTGCCAGTAGTATAAGTGGCGTCAGGGGTAATCAGCCCCAGCATTTT
>TRBV5-4|.|TRBJ1-1|.
CASSLAGVGNTEAFF
TGTGCCAGCAGCTTGGCGGGGGTTGGGAACACTGAAGCTTTCTTT
>TRBV7-2|.|TRBJ2-5|TRBD2
CASSFGPEGEGIRRETQYF
TGTGCCAGCAGTTTTGGGCCTGAAGGGGAGGGAATCCGGCGGGAGACCCAGTACTTC
>TRBV5-5|.|TRBJ1-3|.
CASSLGPLSGNTIYF
TGTGCCAGCAGCTTGGGGCCGCTCTCTGGAAACACCATATATTTT
>TRBV6-5|.|TRBJ1-3|.
CASSPRSSGNTIYF
TGTGCCAGCAGTCCCCGGAGCTCTGGAAACACCATATATTTT
>TRBV28|.|TRBJ2-5|TRBD2
CASLKQGLAGGRKTQYF
TGTGCCAGCCTAAAACAGGGTTTAGCGGGAGGGCGAAAGACCCAGTACTTC
>TRBV4-1|.|TRBJ2-1|.
CASSFRPLRDRNEQFF
TGCGCCAGCAGCTTTCGCCCCCTTCGGGATCGAAATGAGCAGTTCTTC
>TRBV19|.|TRBJ1-1|TRBD1
CASSTPPGQGVRTEAFF
TGTGCCAGTAGTACCCCGCCGGGACAGGGAGTTCGGACTGAAGCTTTCTTT
>TRBV7-2|.|TRBJ2-5|TRBD2
CASSSSGPQETQYF
TGTGCCAGCAGCTCTAGCGGTCCTCAAGAGACCCAGTACTTC
>TRBV7-2|.|TRBJ2-7|TRBD1
CASSPVDRGLYEQYF
TGTGCCAGCAGCCCGGTGGACAGGGGGCTCTACGAGCAGTACTTC
>TRBV6-1|.|TRBJ2-7|TRBD1
CASSENRQGPYEQYF
TGTGCCAGCAGTGAAAACCGACAGGGGCCCTACGAGCAGTACTTC
>TRBV4-1|.|TRBJ1-2|.
CASSRTTLSTATYGYTF
TGCGCCAGCAGCCGTACTACTCTCTCGACAGCTACCTATGGCTACACCTTC
>TRBV9|.|TRBJ2-1|.
CASSPPAGASYNEQFF
TGTGCCAGCAGCCCTCCCGCGGGGGCCTCCTACAATGAGCAGTTCTTC
>TRBV19|.|TRBJ1-5|TRBD1
CASSSTGGGQPQHF
TGTGCCAGTAGTTCGACAGGGGGAGGGCAGCCCCAGCATTTT
>TRBV9|.|TRBJ1-2|.
CASSASNYGYTF
TGTGCCAGCAGCGCCTCGAACTATGGCTACACCTTC
>TRBV19|.|TRBJ1-6|TRBD1
CASNPTGSRSPLHF
TGTGCCAGTAATCCGACAGGGTCTAGGTCACCCCTCCACTTT
>TRBV18|once|TRBJ2-5|.
CASSPRASAQETQYF
TGTGCCAGCTCACCGCGGGCTAGCGCTCAAGAGACCCAGTACTTC
>TRBV30|.|TRBJ2-2|TRBD1
CARSTGRAGAGELFF
TGTGCCCGCTCGACAGGGCGCGCAGGGGCCGGGGAGCTGTTTTTT
>TRBV2|.|TRBJ1-1|.
CASSERGGTEAFF
TGTGCCAGCAGTGAAAGGGGGGGGACTGAAGCTTTCTTT
>TRBV6-2/TRBV6-3|.|TRBJ2-7|TRBD1
CASSPLTGGVYEQYF
TGTGCCAGCAGTCCCTTGACAGGGGGTGTCTACGAGCAGTACTTC
>TRBV30|.|TRBJ1-4|TRBD1
CAWSPRQGATNEKLFF
TGTGCCTGGAGTCCGCGACAGGGGGCGACTAATGAAAAACTGTTTTTT
>TRBV19|.|TRBJ1-1|.
CASSATRNTEAFF
TGTGCCAGTAGTGCTACGAGAAACACTGAAGCTTTCTTT
>TRBV9|.|TRBJ2-3|.
CASSVSARGTDTQYF
TGTGCCAGCAGCGTTTCGGCCCGAGGGACAGATACGCAGTATTTT
>TRBV4-3|.|TRBJ1-1|TRBD1
CASSNSGTENTEAFF
TGCGCCAGCAGCAACTCCGGGACAGAGAACACTGAAGCTTTCTTT
>TRBV4-3|.|TRBJ2-1|.
CASSQDYLANNEQFF
TGCGCCAGCAGCCAAGATTATCTAGCGAACAATGAGCAGTTCTTC
>TRBV6-5|.|TRBJ1-5|TRBD1
CASGSDRVNQPQHF
TGTGCCAGCGGGAGCGACAGGGTCAATCAGCCCCAGCATTTT
>TRBV29-1|.|TRBJ2-5|TRBD2
CSVGTSGRSGQETQYF
TGCAGCGTCGGGACTAGCGGGAGGAGCGGACAAGAGACCCAGTACTTC
>TRBV6-5|.|TRBJ1-2|TRBD1
CASRQTGYAGYTF
TGTGCCAGCAGACAGACAGGGTATGCTGGCTACACCTTC
>TRBV28|.|TRBJ1-2|TRBD1
CASSLSGQGDYGYTF
TGTGCCAGCAGTTTATCCGGACAGGGGGATTATGGCTACACCTTC
>TRBV6-6|few|TRBJ1-2|TRBD1
CASSLLGTGGTPNGYTF
TGTGCCAGCAGTCTCCTGGGGACAGGGGGCACCCCGAATGGCTACACCTTC
>TRBV7-3|.|TRBJ2-1|TRBD2
CASSFNGGGVRTNEQFF
TGTGCCAGCAGCTTTAATGGGGGAGGGGTGAGGACAAATGAGCAGTTCTTC
>TRBV5-1|.|TRBJ1-2|.
CASSSEYPGVNYGYTF
TGCGCCAGCAGCTCCGAATACCCAGGGGTTAACTATGGCTACACCTTC
>TRBV24-1|.|TRBJ1-5|.
CATSDSNRESQPQHF
TGTGCCACCAGTGACTCTAACAGGGAGAGTCAGCCCCAGCATTTT
>TRBV24-1|.|TRBJ2-7|TRBD2
CATSEGGRGYEQYF
TGTGCCACCAGTGAGGGTGGGAGGGGCTACGAGCAGTACTTC